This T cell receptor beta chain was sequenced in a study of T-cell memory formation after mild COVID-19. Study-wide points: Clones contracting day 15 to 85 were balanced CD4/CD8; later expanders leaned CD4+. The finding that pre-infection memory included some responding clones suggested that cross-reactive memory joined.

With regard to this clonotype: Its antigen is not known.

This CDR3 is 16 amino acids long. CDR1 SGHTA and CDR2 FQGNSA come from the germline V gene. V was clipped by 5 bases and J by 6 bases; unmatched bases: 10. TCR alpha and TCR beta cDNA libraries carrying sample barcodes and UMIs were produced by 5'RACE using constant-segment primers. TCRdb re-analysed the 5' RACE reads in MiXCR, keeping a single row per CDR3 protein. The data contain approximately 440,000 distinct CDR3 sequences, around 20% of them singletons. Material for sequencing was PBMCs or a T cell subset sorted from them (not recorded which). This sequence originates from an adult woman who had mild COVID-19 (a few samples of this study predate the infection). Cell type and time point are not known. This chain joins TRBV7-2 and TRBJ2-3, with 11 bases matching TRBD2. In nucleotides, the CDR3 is TGTGCCAGCAGCCGCACTAGCGGGAGTGTTCACGATACGCAGTATTTT. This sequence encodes CASSRTSGSVHDTQYF.